This T cell receptor beta chain was observed in a study of control samples from healthy donors and cancer patients. Assay: immunoSEQ multiplex PCR; the TCRdb copy retains only in-frame clones and omits some. This sample yields around 80,000 clones, of which about 88% are seen a single time; 5% to 7% belongs to the top ten. CDR1 and CDR2 (germline): MNHNS, SASEGT. The V and J ends lost 1 base and 8 bases respectively, with 14 bases between them. The CDR3 has 14 residues. The chain uses TRBV6-1 and TRBJ1-2; possible D gene TRBD1, 6 bases. Sequenced: blood. The sequence derives from a woman in her fifties or sixties in good health. The CDR3 loop is CASSEGNRAEGYTF. The CDR3 DNA follows: TGTGCCAGCAGTGAAGGCAACAGGGCGGAAGGCTACACCTTC.